Below are 32 T cell receptor beta chains sequenced from a single sample in a study of human T cells and chemical hapten exposure. TCRdb independently ran MiXCR on the RACE reads; one entry per CDR3 protein. Among 60,000 to 70,000 distinct CDR3 sequences, roughly 9.8% were seen once, and the ten largest hold approximately 5%. Stated time point: pre-sensitization, week 0. Indicated treatment: therapeutic diphenylcyclopropenone sensitization with weekly scalp DPC. The input for sequencing was whole blood, taken in connection with sensitization to the hapten diphenylcyclopropenone (DPC). These TCRs come from a woman in her 50s with alopecia areata. Some clones in this sample may be carry-over from other donors' samples.

The chain couples TRBV7-2 to TRBJ2-5; D ambiguous. The V gene lost 3 bases and the J gene lost 2 bases, with 7 bases spanning the gap. CDR3 size: 13 residues. Per the germline V gene, CDR1 is SGHTA and CDR2 is FQGNSA. Here the CDR3 reads CASSLQQQETQYF. The CDR3 DNA reads as TGTGCCAGCAGCTTGCAGCAACAAGAGACCCAGTACTTC.

This clonotype was counted many times. J is TRBJ2-3 and V is TRBV29-1; 9 bases agree with TRBD1. V trimming: 6 bases; J trimming: 2 bases; junction bases outside the gene matches: 9. This CDR3 comprises 15 residues. Germline-derived CDR1 and CDR2 are SQVTM and ANQGSEA. Written as DNA, the CDR3 is TGCAGCGTGGCCGTGGGGACAGGGACCACAGATACGCAGTATTTT. Translation: CSVAVGTGTTDTQYF.

This clonotype has more than one count but fewer than ten. CDR3 in DNA: TGTGCTAAGCTCTCTGGGGCCAACGTCCTGACTTTC. As protein: CAKLSGANVLTF. This chain uses TRBV27 with TRBJ2-6; no clear D gene. CDR1 and CDR2 from the germline V gene are MNHEY and SMNVEV (reference sequence). The CDR3 extends over 12 amino acids.

This clonotype was counted many times. The chain carries TRBV7-3 and TRBJ2-5; 7 bases are shared with TRBD2. Germline trimming cut 5 bases from V and 4 bases from J; bases unmatched to any gene: 10. Germline CDR1 and CDR2: SGHTA and FQGTGA. The length of the CDR3 is 15 residues. In DNA form, the CDR3 reads TGTGCCAGCAGCCATAAGGGGAGGGATGGAGAGACCCAGTACTTC. It encodes CASSHKGRDGETQYF.

This clonotype was seen a handful of times. The J gene is TRBJ2-1, the V gene TRBV2; 10 bases line up with TRBD1. Germline lookup yields CDR1 SNHLY and CDR2 FYNNEI. Trimming cost V 6 bases and J 7 bases; bases outside gene matches: 6. CDR3 length equals 14 residues. CDR3 amino acids: CASRTGGQANEQFF. In DNA form, the CDR3 reads TGTGCCAGCAGGACAGGGGGCCAGGCGAATGAGCAGTTCTTC.

Ten or more counts support this clonotype. V gene TRBV6-2 or TRBV6-3 combines with J gene TRBJ2-1; possible D gene TRBD2, 6 bases. Between the trimmed V and J ends, which lost 0 bases and 4 bases, there was a span of 16 bases. The CDR3 loop spans 17 amino acids. Per the germline V gene, CDR1 is MNHEY and CDR2 is SVGEGT. The CDR3 bases are TGTGCCAGCAGTTACTCAGAAAGTCTAGCGCCTTACAATGAGCAGTTCTTC. Encoded protein: CASSYSESLAPYNEQFF.

This clonotype was counted at least ten times. The rearrangement links TRBV5-1 to TRBJ2-3; the match to TRBD2 covers 13 bases. Germline lookup yields CDR1 SGHRS and CDR2 YFSETQ. V shed 4 bases and J 5 bases; nucleotides not matched to a gene: 7. The CDR3 has 16 residues. CDR3 loop: CASSGAGTSGIDTQYF. Written as DNA, the CDR3 is TGCGCCAGCAGCGGAGCCGGGACTAGCGGGATAGATACGCAGTATTTT. The full variable domain, with the rest looked up from reference TRBV5-1 and TRBJ2-3, is KAGVTQTPRYLIKTRGQQVTLSCSPISGHRSVSWYQQTPGQGLQFLFEYFSETQRNKGNFPGRFSGRQFSNSRSEMNVSTLELGDSALYLCASSGAGTSGIDTQYFGPGTRLTVL.

The chain has TRBV5-6 and TRBJ2-2; 9 bases map to TRBD1. The CDR3 is made up of 16 amino acids. CDR1 and CDR2 (germline): SGHDT, YYEEEE. Losses at the gene ends were 1 base for V and 2 bases for J; bases not matched to a gene: 3. The CDR3 region is CASSLLGQGNTGELFF. The CDR3 nucleotides read TGTGCCAGCAGCTTGCTGGGACAGGGAAACACCGGGGAGCTGTTTTTT.

This clonotype was counted many times. This chain links TRBV29-1 with TRBJ1-3; TRBD1 agrees at 10 bases. CDR1 and CDR2 from the germline V gene are SQVTM and ANQGSEA. The CDR3 length is 14 residues. J gave up 0 bases and V 5 bases, and 1 base lay outside the gene matches. As DNA, the CDR3 is TGCAGCGTTCGGACAGGGGGCTCTGGAAACACCATATATTTT. Residues: CSVRTGGSGNTIYF.

CDR3 in amino acids: CASSQDWAGTDEQYF. DNA of the CDR3: TGTGCCAGCAGCCAAGATTGGGCAGGTACCGACGAGCAGTACTTC. This rearrangement joins TRBV14 to TRBJ2-7; D is uncertain. Trimming stripped 0 bases from V and 5 bases from J, with 14 bases between. The germline gives CDR1 SGHDN, CDR2 FVKESK. The CDR3 sequence is 15 residues long. Full variable domain (rest looked up from reference TRBV14 and TRBJ2-7): EAGVTQFPSHSVIEKGQTVTLRCDPISGHDNLYWYRRVMGKEIKFLLHFVKESKQDESGMPNNRFLAERTGGTYSTLKVQPAELEDSGVYFCASSQDWAGTDEQYFGPGTRLTVT.

This clonotype was seen many times. This chain connects TRBV29-1 to TRBJ2-3, with D uncertain. The V gene's germline CDR1 is SQVTM and CDR2 ANQGSEA. The CDR3 covers 13 residues. V was shortened by 3 bases and J by 4 bases, with 11 bases between the two germline ends. This chain's CDR3 is CSVDLFSPDTQYF. As DNA, the CDR3 is TGCAGCGTTGACCTGTTCTCCCCAGATACGCAGTATTTT.

Ten or more counts support this clonotype. The J gene is TRBJ1-4, the V gene TRBV29-1; 10 bases are a match to TRBD1. V trimming: 7 bases; J trimming: 3 bases; junction bases outside the gene matches: 8. The germline V gene encodes CDR1 SQVTM and CDR2 ANQGSEA. This CDR3 is built from 15 residues. Here the CDR3 reads CSATGTGAPNEKLFF. For the CDR3, the DNA is TGCAGCGCCACCGGGACAGGGGCCCCTAATGAAAAACTGTTTTTT.

This clonotype has a handful of counts. The chain links TRBV27 to TRBJ2-1; 9 bases agree with TRBD1. This CDR3 comprises 17 residues. The V and J ends lost 6 bases and 7 bases, in that order; junction bases with no gene match: 16. Germline V gene lookup returns CDR1 MNHEY and CDR2 SMNVEV (reference sequence). The CDR3 loop reads CASSRPPGTGGRNEQFF. The CDR3, as DNA: TGTGCCAGCAGCCGTCCCCCCGGAACAGGGGGCCGGAATGAGCAGTTCTTC.

The chain recombines TRBV7-7 with TRBJ2-2; weak D call: TRBD1 (5 bases). Looked up from germline, CDR1 is SSHAT and CDR2 is FNYEAQ (reference sequence). The V end was cut by 4 bases, the J end by 0 bases, with 6 bases between. The length of the CDR3 is 14 residues. This CDR3 reads CASSSTANTGELFF. The CDR3 DNA follows: TGTGCCAGCAGCTCGACAGCGAACACCGGGGAGCTGTTTTTT.

This clonotype showed up many times. V usage is TRBV7-2 and J usage is TRBJ1-6, with TRBD1 as a possible D gene (5 bases). Trimming left V 5 bases short and J 7 bases short, with 15 bases between. The CDR3 is 15 residues long. Germline loops: CDR1 SGHTA, CDR2 FQGNSA. The CDR3 DNA sequence: TGTGCCAGCAGCCCCCCAGGGTTTTTAAATTCACCCCTCCACTTT. Residues: CASSPPGFLNSPLHF.

This clonotype was counted ten times or more. The genes are TRBV15 and TRBJ1-6; no clear D. Germline-derived CDR1 and CDR2 are LNHNV and YYDKDF (reference sequence). CDR3 size: 13 residues. With 0 bases removed from V and 12 bases from J, the gap between germline ends came to 9 bases. In DNA, the CDR3 is TGTGCCACCAGCAGAGATACCAACGTACCCCTCCACTTT. Residues: CATSRDTNVPLHF.

The chain combines TRBV20-1 with TRBJ1-4; TRBD1 is a possible D gene (6 bases). The CDR3 is made up of 19 amino acids. From germline, CDR1 is DFQATT and CDR2 SNEGSKA (reference sequence). The germline V and J ends were trimmed by 0 bases and 0 bases, with 20 bases remaining between them. The CDR3 DNA reads TGCAGTGCTAGAGATCAGGACAGCCCAAACCGTGCAACTAATGAAAAACTGTTTTTT. Amino acids: CSARDQDSPNRATNEKLFF.

The chain combines TRBV24-1 with TRBJ1-1; a possible D gene is TRBD1 (5 bases). The V gene's germline CDR1 is KGHDR and CDR2 SFDVKD. CDR3 length: 13 residues. The CDR3 loop is CTLGLRRALEAFF. In DNA, the CDR3 is TGTACCCTGGGTTTGCGCAGGGCCCTTGAAGCTTTCTTT.

In this sample, this clonotype turned up many times. The chain recombines TRBV4-3 with TRBJ1-1, with D possibly being TRBD1 (5 bases). CDR3 length: 14 residues. Trimming took off 3 bases at V and 8 bases at J, with 16 bases between the two ends. Germline V gene lookup returns CDR1 LGHNA and CDR2 YSLEER. The CDR3 coding sequence is TGCGCCAGCAGCCACACGAGGGGTCTTGGGGAAGCTTTCTTT. As protein: CASSHTRGLGEAFF.

This clonotype showed up many times. V usage is TRBV7-9 and J usage is TRBJ2-7; unclear D gene. The CDR3 runs to 12 residues. The germline CDR1 and CDR2 sequences are SEHNR and FQNEAQ (reference sequence). V lost 2 bases and J lost 12, with 14 bases in between. The CDR3 is CASSLSPAQAYF. In DNA form, the CDR3 reads TGTGCCAGCAGCTTATCACCGGCCCAAGCGTACTTC.

The table lists this clonotype with a few counts. V usage is TRBV19 and J usage is TRBJ1-3, with 12 bases aligning to TRBD1. V lost 7 bases, J lost 8 bases, and 12 bases stayed unmatched. This CDR3 region has 16 residues. The germline V gene encodes CDR1 LNHDA and CDR2 SQIVND (reference sequence). CDR3 in amino acids: CASNPFGTGGTHTIYF. CDR3 coding DNA: TGTGCCAGTAACCCCTTCGGGACAGGGGGCACCCACACCATATATTTT.

This clonotype was counted between two and nine times. The chain employs TRBV12-3 or TRBV12-4 and TRBJ1-4; a weak D match, TRBD1 (6 bases). V lost 5 bases, J lost 13 bases, and 23 bases lay in between. This CDR3 is 15 amino acids long. CDR3 coding DNA: TGTGCCAGCAGTCTCAGGGGAGGCTATGAAAAAAGACTGTTTTTT. Amino acid sequence: CASSLRGGYEKRLFF.

This clonotype has ten or more counts. The chain carries TRBV6-2 or TRBV6-3 and TRBJ1-5; D might be TRBD1 (5 bases). The CDR3 has 19 amino acids. V shed 7 bases and J shed 7 bases, with 32 bases lying between them. Looked up from germline, CDR1 is MNHEY and CDR2 is SVGEGT. The CDR3 nucleotides read TGTGCCAGCACCCTTACCCCTCGAGCCGGGACGCGATCCCCCCAGCCCCAGCATTTT. Translating it yields CASTLTPRAGTRSPQPQHF.

This clonotype occurred a few times. V usage is TRBV28 and J usage is TRBJ2-1; 12 bases are shared with TRBD1. In germline, CDR1 is MDHEN, CDR2 SYDVKM. The V gene end was trimmed by 6 bases and the J gene end by 6 bases; junction bases not matched to a gene: 6. CDR3 length: 15 residues. The CDR3 loop is CASSRGQGAVNEQFF. The CDR3 DNA sequence: TGTGCCAGCAGCCGGGGACAGGGGGCGGTCAATGAGCAGTTCTTC.

Ten or more counts support this clonotype. The chain combines TRBV7-6 with TRBJ2-3; 8 nucleotides match TRBD2. Trimming at V came to 2 bases and at J to 4 bases, leaving 8 bases not matched to a gene. The germline gives CDR1 SGHVS, CDR2 FNYEAQ. The CDR3 length is 16 residues. CDR3 in amino acids: CASSLRPGGPADTQYF. For the CDR3, the DNA is TGTGCCAGCAGCTTACGTCCGGGGGGGCCCGCAGATACGCAGTATTTT.

The CDR3 here is CASSFNRVPEAFF. Here the CDR3 DNA reads TGTGCCAGCAGTTTCAACCGGGTCCCTGAAGCTTTCTTT. V is TRBV12-3 or TRBV12-4 and J is TRBJ1-1; unclear D gene. This CDR3 spans 13 amino acids. Trimming stripped 3 bases from V and 6 bases from J, with 11 bases between.

CDR3 in amino acids: CASSSSGWYYEQYF. The CDR3 bases are TGTGCCAGCAGTTCTAGCGGGTGGTACTACGAGCAGTACTTC. The V and J genes are TRBV27 and TRBJ2-7; 8 nucleotides line up with TRBD2. The germline V gene encodes CDR1 MNHEY and CDR2 SMNVEV (reference sequence). The V gene end was trimmed by 4 bases and the J gene end by 3 bases; junction bases not matched to a gene: 5. The CDR3 length is 14 residues.

V and J are TRBV20-1 and TRBJ1-1, with D maybe TRBD1 (6 bases). Per the germline V gene, CDR1 is DFQATT and CDR2 is SNEGSKA (reference sequence). The V end was cut by 7 bases, the J end by 7 bases, with 13 bases between. The CDR3 covers 11 residues. The CDR3 spells CSVQGPREAFF. The CDR3 bases are TGCAGTGTCCAGGGGCCCCGTGAAGCTTTCTTT.

The V call is TRBV5-1, the J call TRBJ1-5; D is possibly TRBD1 (5 bases). The germline V gene has CDR1 SGHRS and CDR2 YFSETQ. The length of the CDR3 is 15 residues. Trimming removed 0 bases at V and 0 bases at J, with 7 bases between. This CDR3 is CASSLEGSSNQPQHF. CDR3 DNA sequence: TGCGCCAGCAGCTTGGAGGGGAGTAGCAATCAGCCCCAGCATTTT.

Worth noting for this clonotype: One end of the junction fails to match germline, which may point to a read error. The chain uses TRBV11-1 and TRBJ2-1; TRBD2 agrees at 8 bases. CDR1 and CDR2 from the germline V gene are SGHAT and FQDESV (reference sequence). The CDR3 has 14 amino acids. CDR3 in DNA: TGTGCCAGTGGGGGACTAGGACCAGCAGATGAGCAGTTTTTC. Amino acid sequence: CASGGLGPADEQFF.

In its sample, this clonotype was seen many times. CDR3 in amino acids: CASRRPGDSGNTIYF. CDR3 bases: TGTGCCAGCAGACGGCCAGGCGACTCTGGAAACACCATATATTTT. The chain combines TRBV6-5 with TRBJ1-3; D is ambiguous. V lost 6 bases and J lost 0, with 12 bases in between. The CDR3 covers 15 residues. The V gene's germline CDR1 is MNHEY and CDR2 SVGAGI.

This clonotype was seen more than once but under ten times. The chain couples TRBV24-1 to TRBJ2-2; 8 nucleotides line up with TRBD2. Losses at the gene ends were 1 base for V and 6 bases for J; bases not matched to a gene: 12. Germline CDR1 and CDR2: KGHDR and SFDVKD. CDR3 length equals 18 residues. CDR3 amino acids: CATSDLYSGTEGAGELFF. The CDR3 region has the DNA TGTGCCACCAGTGATTTATATAGCGGGACGGAGGGAGCCGGGGAGCTGTTTTTT.